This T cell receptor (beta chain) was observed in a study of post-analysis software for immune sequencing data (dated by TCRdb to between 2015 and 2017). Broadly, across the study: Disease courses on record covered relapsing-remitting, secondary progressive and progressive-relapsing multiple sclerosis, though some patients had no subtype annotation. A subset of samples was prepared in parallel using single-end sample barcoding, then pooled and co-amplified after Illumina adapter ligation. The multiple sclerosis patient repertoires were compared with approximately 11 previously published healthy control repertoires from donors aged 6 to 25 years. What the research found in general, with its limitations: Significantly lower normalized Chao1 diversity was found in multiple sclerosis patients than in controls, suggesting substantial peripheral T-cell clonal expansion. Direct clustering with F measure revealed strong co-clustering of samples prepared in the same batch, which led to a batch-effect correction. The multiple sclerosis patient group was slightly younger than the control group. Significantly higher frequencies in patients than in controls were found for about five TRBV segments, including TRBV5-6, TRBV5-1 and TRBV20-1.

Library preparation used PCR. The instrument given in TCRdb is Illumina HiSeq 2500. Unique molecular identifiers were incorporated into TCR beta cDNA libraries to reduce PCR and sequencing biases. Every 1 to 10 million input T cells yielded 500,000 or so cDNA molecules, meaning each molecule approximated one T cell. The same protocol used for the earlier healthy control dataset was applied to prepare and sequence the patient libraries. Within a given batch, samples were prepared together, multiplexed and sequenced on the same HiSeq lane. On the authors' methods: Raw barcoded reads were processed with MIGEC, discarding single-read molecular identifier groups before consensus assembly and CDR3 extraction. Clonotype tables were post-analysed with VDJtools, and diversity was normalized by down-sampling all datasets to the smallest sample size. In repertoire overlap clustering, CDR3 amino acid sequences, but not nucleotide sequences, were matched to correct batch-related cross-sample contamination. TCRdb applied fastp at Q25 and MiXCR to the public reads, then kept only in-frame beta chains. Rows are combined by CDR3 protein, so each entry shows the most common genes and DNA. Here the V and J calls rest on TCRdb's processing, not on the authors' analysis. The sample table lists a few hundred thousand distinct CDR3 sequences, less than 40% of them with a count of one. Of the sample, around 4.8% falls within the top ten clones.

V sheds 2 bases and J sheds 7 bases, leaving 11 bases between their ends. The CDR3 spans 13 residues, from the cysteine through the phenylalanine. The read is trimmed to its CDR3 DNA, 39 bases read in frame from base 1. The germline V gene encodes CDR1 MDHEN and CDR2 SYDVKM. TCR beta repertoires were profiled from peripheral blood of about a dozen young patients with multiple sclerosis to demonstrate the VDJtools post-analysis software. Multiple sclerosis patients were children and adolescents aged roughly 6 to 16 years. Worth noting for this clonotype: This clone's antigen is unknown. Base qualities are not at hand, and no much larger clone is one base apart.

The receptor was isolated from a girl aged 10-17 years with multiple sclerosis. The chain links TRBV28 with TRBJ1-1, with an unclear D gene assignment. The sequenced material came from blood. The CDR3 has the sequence CASSLPGTREAFF. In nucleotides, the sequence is TGTGCCAGCAGTTTACCCGGCACTCGTGAAGCTTTCTTT.